This T cell receptor (beta chain) originates from a study of blood T cell repertoires in COVID-19. Those who participated ranged in age from roughly 18 to 95 years and resided in 20 to 25 US areas. Authors' processing steps: How many nucleated cells were present was estimated from reference gene primer amplification. Clones were sequenced by immunoSEQ multiplex PCR, and TCRdb holds only the in-frame ones, with some missing. Clone size and V and J calls were adopted from that table, with D and trimming inferred from the DNA. This table has about 400,000 clones, just under 90% appearing once. Input material: PBMCs or T cells enriched from blood (not recorded which). The receptor's source is a young woman who had recovered from COVID-19.

The CDR3 protein is CASSATVKNIQYF. CDR3 in DNA: TGTGCCAGTAGCGCGACAGTCAAAAACATTCAGTACTTC. The rearrangement links TRBV19 to TRBJ2-4, with D possibly being TRBD1 (5 bases). V dropped 6 bases and J dropped 3 bases, with 9 bases sitting between them. This CDR3 comprises 13 residues. Looked up from germline, CDR1 is LNHDA and CDR2 is SQIVND (reference sequence).